This T cell receptor (beta chain) was profiled in a study of identifying expanded T cells in peripheral blood. Study-wide points: Roughly two-week clone count variance significantly increased as total template count grew. Over approximately two and four weeks, about 15 and 19 clones changed, versus roughly 1.1 between replicates.

Note on this clone: No antigen is known for it.

After removal of 6 bases from V and 10 bases from J, the junction contained 6 bases not matched to a gene. Germline CDR1 and CDR2: MGHDK and SYGVNS. The CDR3 spans 13 residues. Repertoires were generated with immunoSEQ multiplex PCR, while TCRdb's copy carries only in-frame clones and drops some. The sample yields around 63,000 clones, roughly 86% seen once. No infections or other immune events were documented during collection. The receptor was isolated from a person aged 18 to 75 in good health. The rearrangement uses TRBV25-1 and TRBJ1-1, with 12 bases that match TRBD1. Material: blood. The CDR3 reads CASRGQGARGAFF. For the CDR3, the DNA is TGTGCCAGCAGGGGACAGGGGGCAAGGGGAGCTTTCTTT. Variable domain in full (rest from reference TRBV25-1 and TRBJ1-1): EADIYQTPRYLVIGTGKKITLECSQTMGHDKMYWYQQDPGMELHLIHYSYGVNSTEKGDLSSESTVSRIRTEHFPLTLESARPSHTSQYLCASRGQGARGAFFGQGTRLTVV.